The 32 T cell receptor beta chains given below trace back to one sample, sequenced in a study of cytomegalovirus exposure and HLA in healthy donors. The table came from immunoSEQ multiplex PCR; TCRdb's copy has only in-frame clones and leaves some out. The sample holds approximately 60,000 clones, roughly nine tenths seen once. Material: PBMCs. These TCRs come from a woman in her late teens or twenties in good health and CMV-seronegative.

This clone was observed a single time. The rearrangement joins TRBV27 to TRBJ2-7; tentative D call: TRBD2 (7 bases). Germline CDR1 reads MNHEY; CDR2 reads SMNVEV (reference sequence). V lost 7 bases, J lost 4 bases, and 23 bases lay in between. The CDR3 is 16 amino acids. The CDR3 nucleotides are TGTGCCAGCACCACGAGGGGGGGTCTATCCTCGTACGAGCAGTACTTC. Residues: CASTTRGGLSSYEQYF.

This chain joins TRBV5-6 and TRBJ2-7; D not certain. The CDR3 runs to 15 residues. Germline V gives CDR1 SGHDT, CDR2 YYEEEE. Between the trimmed V and J ends, which lost 2 bases and 0 bases, there was a span of 12 bases. The CDR3 here is CASSLMQERSYEQYF. The CDR3 DNA reads TGTGCCAGCAGCTTAATGCAGGAACGCTCCTACGAGCAGTACTTC.

The rearrangement uses TRBV7-9 and TRBJ2-1; the D gene is possibly TRBD1 (6 bases). CDR1 is SEHNR and CDR2 is FQNEAQ in the germline V gene (reference sequence). V was trimmed by 4 bases and J by 9 bases, leaving 13 bases between them. The CDR3 runs to 13 residues. CDR3: CASSYAYRAEQFF. The CDR3 bases are TGTGCCAGCAGCTACGCGTACAGGGCTGAGCAGTTCTTC.

V and J are TRBV25-1 and TRBJ2-7, with 8 bases matching TRBD1. In germline, CDR1 is MGHDK, CDR2 SYGVNS. V shed 3 bases, J shed 5 bases, and the junction held 9 bases outside the gene matches. The CDR3 is 15 residues long. CDR3 sequence: CASSDPGQGGHEQYF. The CDR3 region has the DNA TGTGCCAGCAGTGACCCCGGACAGGGCGGCCACGAGCAGTACTTC.

The rearrangement joins TRBV18 to TRBJ2-3; D gene unclear. Trimming took 8 bases from V and 2 from J, leaving 23 bases between them. Germline loops: CDR1 KGHSH, CDR2 LQKENI. The CDR3 is made up of 17 amino acids. Here the CDR3 DNA reads TGTGCCAGCACTCACCGTACTTTAATCGATCTCACAGATACGCAGTATTTT. Translated, it gives CASTHRTLIDLTDTQYF.

The rearrangement uses TRBV1 and TRBJ2-1; TRBD2 is the table's D call, not checked against the DNA. TRBV1 is a pseudogene. This CDR3 has 19 amino acids. CDR3 region: CTSSQEKAPWLAGDNEQFF. The CDR3 DNA reads TGCACCAGCAGCCAAGAGAAAGCTCCTTGGCTAGCGGGGGACAATGAGCAGTTCTTC.

V gene TRBV10-3 combines with J gene TRBJ2-5; weak D call: TRBD2 (6 bases). The CDR3 runs to 15 residues. Germline V CDR1 and CDR2: ENHRY, SYGVKD. Trimming removed 3 bases at V and 3 bases at J, with 14 bases between. CDR3 nucleotides: TGTGCCATCAGTGATCCGGGACTGGAAAAAGAGACCCAGTACTTC. The encoded protein is CAISDPGLEKETQYF.

CDR3 residues: CASSVYGTSSGYTF. The CDR3 nucleotides read TGTGCCAGCAGTGTCTACGGGACAAGCTCTGGCTACACCTTC. This chain links TRBV6-5 with TRBJ1-2; possibly TRBD1 for D (6 bases). Germline-derived CDR1 and CDR2 are MNHEY and SVGAGI. This CDR3 spans 14 amino acids. The V end lost 5 bases, the J end lost 7 bases, and 17 bases lay between the germline ends.

The chain couples TRBV28 to TRBJ1-4; 8 bases map to TRBD1. Germline V lookup: CDR1 MDHEN, CDR2 SYDVKM. The CDR3 contains 19 residues. The ends lost 1 base at V and 0 bases at J; junction bases unmatched: 10. In DNA form, the CDR3 reads TGTGCCAGCAGTTTATTCGCTGGACAGGGAGCCCCAACTAATGAAAAACTGTTTTTT. This codes for CASSLFAGQGAPTNEKLFF.

J is TRBJ2-3 and V is TRBV29-1; 10 bases line up with TRBD2. CDR1 SQVTM and CDR2 ANQGSEA come from the germline V gene. The V segment lost 3 bases and the J segment 4 bases; nucleotides outside the gene matches: 4. The CDR3 has 14 residues. CDR3 nucleotides: TGCAGCGTTGATCTAGCGGGGGATGCAGATACGCAGTATTTT. It specifies CSVDLAGDADTQYF.

The chain carries TRBV7-6 and TRBJ2-3; 7 bases are a match to TRBD2. Trimming took 4 bases from V and 4 from J; bases not matched to a gene: 8. Germline V CDR1 and CDR2: SGHVS, FNYEAQ. This CDR3 is 15 amino acids long. The CDR3 DNA sequence: TGTGCCAGCAGCTCCTTGGGGGGGAAGGCAGATACGCAGTATTTT. This sequence encodes CASSSLGGKADTQYF.

The chain employs TRBV4-1 and TRBJ2-1; 10 bases match TRBD2. This CDR3 is 15 amino acids long. Germline loops: CDR1 MGHRA, CDR2 YSYEKL. Trimming cost V 2 bases and J 4 bases; bases outside gene matches: 2. CDR3 sequence reads: CASSQRAGGYNEQFF. DNA of the CDR3: TGCGCCAGCAGCCAACGAGCGGGAGGGTACAATGAGCAGTTCTTC.

The chain employs TRBV5-8 and TRBJ1-2; perhaps TRBD1 as D (6 bases). Germline-derived CDR1 and CDR2 are SGHTS and YDEGEE. The CDR3 is 15 amino acids. V shed 0 bases and J shed 4 bases, with 13 bases lying between them. CDR3 sequence: CASSLEQGISYGYTF. CDR3 bases: TGTGCCAGCAGCTTGGAGCAGGGGATCAGCTATGGCTACACCTTC.

J is TRBJ1-5 and V is TRBV12-5, with unresolved D. Germline V gene sequence: CDR1 LGHNT, CDR2 FRNRAP. V was shortened by 3 bases and J by 7 bases, with 13 bases between the two germline ends. This CDR3 has 14 amino acids. CDR3 coding DNA: TGTGCTAGTGGTTTAGAAACCCTAGAACAGCCCCAGCATTTT. It translates to CASGLETLEQPQHF.

CDR3 protein: CASSSGAGDTNIQYF. CDR3 in DNA: TGTGCCAGTAGTTCTGGGGCAGGGGATACAAACATTCAGTACTTC. This chain connects TRBV19 to TRBJ2-4; TRBD1 is a possible D gene (6 bases). The CDR3 has 15 amino acids. Germline-derived CDR1 and CDR2 are LNHDA and SQIVND (reference sequence). Trimming removed 5 bases from V and 6 bases from J, with 17 bases in between.

The V call is TRBV19, the J call TRBJ2-3, with D tentatively TRBD2 (6 bases). CDR3 size: 13 residues. From germline, CDR1 is LNHDA and CDR2 SQIVND (reference sequence). V dropped 1 base and J dropped 4 bases, with 6 bases sitting between them. CDR3 sequence: CASSIGGADTQYF. CDR3 nucleotides: TGTGCCAGTAGTATAGGGGGGGCAGATACGCAGTATTTT.

The chain uses TRBV28 and TRBJ2-3; 12 bases fit TRBD2. CDR1 and CDR2 from the germline V gene are MDHEN and SYDVKM. This CDR3 spans 19 amino acids. J was trimmed by 2 bases and V by 6 bases; bases with no gene match: 15. CDR3 coding DNA: TGTGCCAGCAGCCGGCGACTAGCGGGGGCCCTAGCTCTCACAGATACGCAGTATTTT. Translating it yields CASSRRLAGALALTDTQYF.

The chain couples TRBV11-2 to TRBJ2-1; 7 bases align to TRBD2. V trimming: 4 bases; J trimming: 6 bases; junction bases outside the gene matches: 12. The CDR3 has 16 amino acids. Germline V CDR1 and CDR2: SGHAT, FQNNGV. The CDR3 coding sequence is TGTGCCAGCAGCTCGAATTTGGGGGAGGGGTTCAATGAGCAGTTCTTC. Encoded protein: CASSSNLGEGFNEQFF.

This clone appeared once. The rearrangement links TRBV4-1 to TRBJ1-2; D may be TRBD1 (6 bases). This CDR3 comprises 14 residues. Germline CDR1 is MGHRA and CDR2 is YSYEKL. V dropped 3 bases and J dropped 8 bases, with 16 bases sitting between them. The CDR3 protein is CASSHHTGPGGYTF. The CDR3 coding sequence is TGCGCCAGCAGCCACCATACAGGGCCAGGCGGCTACACCTTC.

The V gene is TRBV7-9, the J gene TRBJ2-2, with 7 positions matching TRBD1. Trimming removed 6 bases from V and 9 bases from J; junction bases left unmatched: 7. CDR1 and CDR2 (germline): SEHNR, FQNEAQ (reference sequence). The CDR3 has 13 residues. As DNA, the CDR3 is TGTGCCAGCAGTCCTGGGACAGACAGGGAGCTGTTTTTT. This gives the protein CASSPGTDRELFF.

This chain joins TRBV7-6 and TRBJ2-1, with 9 bases matching TRBD2. The V gene's germline CDR1 is SGHVS and CDR2 FNYEAQ. This CDR3 has 19 amino acids. J lost 4 bases, V lost 2 bases, and 15 bases had no gene match. DNA of the CDR3: TGTGCCAGCAGCTTAAAGTCGGGCCCCGGGACTAGCAGTTACAATGAGCAGTTCTTC. Amino acid sequence: CASSLKSGPGTSSYNEQFF.

The rearrangement joins TRBV28 to TRBJ2-7; D unresolved. CDR1 and CDR2 from the germline V gene are MDHEN and SYDVKM. The V and J ends lost 5 bases and 3 bases respectively, with 5 bases between them. This CDR3 is 11 amino acids long. CDR3: CASSQNYEQYF. CDR3 in DNA: TGTGCCAGCAGTCAGAACTACGAGCAGTACTTC.

This clone was observed once. J is TRBJ2-3 and V is TRBV18, with D maybe TRBD1 (5 bases). The germline gives CDR1 KGHSH, CDR2 LQKENI. V gave up 2 bases and J gave up 5 bases, with 17 bases separating them. The CDR3 is made up of 16 amino acids. In DNA, the CDR3 is TGTGCCAGCTCACCAAAAAGGGGCCCAAGGGGAGATACGCAGTATTTT. Its protein is CASSPKRGPRGDTQYF.

V gene TRBV7-8 combines with J gene TRBJ2-1; 13 positions agree with TRBD2. The CDR3 spans 16 residues. With 6 bases clipped from V and 6 bases from J, the junction kept 8 bases outside the gene matches. The germline V gene has CDR1 SGHVS and CDR2 FQNEAQ. CDR3 in amino acids: CASRTPLAGGPNEQFF. The CDR3, as DNA: TGTGCCAGCAGAACGCCACTAGCGGGGGGGCCCAATGAGCAGTTCTTC.

This clone is a singleton in its sample. This chain links TRBV5-6 with TRBJ1-5; D not resolved. The V gene's germline CDR1 is SGHDT and CDR2 YYEEEE. Deletions cut 0 bases from V and 8 bases from J, with 9 bases between. The CDR3 contains 13 residues. The CDR3 here is CASSLAGKEPQHF. The CDR3 bases are TGTGCCAGCAGCTTGGCAGGAAAAGAGCCCCAGCATTTT.

This rearrangement joins TRBV7-3 to TRBJ2-3; perhaps TRBD2 as D (5 bases). The V gene lost 5 bases and the J gene lost 0 bases, with 21 bases spanning the gap. This CDR3 has 18 amino acids. The germline CDR1 and CDR2 sequences are SGHTA and FQGTGA. CDR3 nucleotide sequence: TGTGCCAGCAGCCCTCCGGGAAGTCTAGGCTCTAGCACAGATACGCAGTATTTT. Residues: CASSPPGSLGSSTDTQYF.

V gene TRBV2 combines with J gene TRBJ1-2, with D unresolved. Looked up from germline, CDR1 is SNHLY and CDR2 is FYNNEI. This CDR3 contains 13 residues. V lost 6 bases to trimming and J lost 4 bases, with 12 bases between them. CDR3 residues: CASRAVVSYGYTF. CDR3 nucleotides: TGTGCCAGCAGAGCGGTTGTGAGCTATGGCTACACCTTC.

The J gene is TRBJ1-1, the V gene TRBV5-1; perhaps TRBD1 as D (5 bases). The CDR3 covers 12 residues. Germline V gene sequence: CDR1 SGHRS, CDR2 YFSETQ. V gave up 6 bases and J gave up 5 bases, with 11 bases separating them. The CDR3 here is CASKREGTEAFF. As DNA, the CDR3 is TGCGCCAGCAAGAGGGAGGGGACTGAAGCTTTCTTT. The whole variable domain, filled in from reference TRBV5-1 and TRBJ1-1, reads KAGVTQTPRYLIKTRGQQVTLSCSPISGHRSVSWYQQTPGQGLQFLFEYFSETQRNKGNFPGRFSGRQFSNSRSEMNVSTLELGDSALYLCASKREGTEAFFGQGTRLTVV.

The chain employs TRBV7-9 and TRBJ2-6; D gene uncertain. Germline loops: CDR1 SEHNR, CDR2 FQNEAQ (reference sequence). CDR3 length: 17 residues. Trimming took off 5 bases at V and 2 bases at J, with 16 bases between the two ends. As DNA, the CDR3 is TGTGCCAGCAGCGTAGGAGATTGGAGCCCTGGGGCCAACGTCCTGACTTTC. Protein product: CASSVGDWSPGANVLTF. The full variable domain, its missing parts supplied by reference TRBV7-9 and TRBJ2-6, is DTGVSQNPRHKITKRGQNVTFRCDPISEHNRLYWYRQTLGQGPEFLTYFQNEAQLEKSRLLSDRFSAERPKGSFSTLEIQRTEQGDSAMYLCASSVGDWSPGANVLTFGAGSRLTVL.

The V gene is TRBV7-8, the J gene TRBJ1-4; tentatively, D is TRBD1 (5 bases). There are 18 residues in the CDR3. Between the trimmed V and J ends, which lost 5 bases and 0 bases, there was a span of 19 bases. Germline CDR1 reads SGHVS; CDR2 reads FQNEAQ. The CDR3 sequence is CASSDLGGTLATNEKLFF. The DNA for the CDR3 is TGTGCCAGCAGCGACCTCGGAGGGACGCTTGCAACTAATGAAAAACTGTTTTTT.

This sequence joins TRBV4-1 and TRBJ2-1, with TRBD2 matching over 12 bases. The CDR3 runs to 19 residues. Germline CDR1 reads MGHRA; CDR2 reads YSYEKL. The junction had 10 bases not matched to a gene; V was cut back by 4 bases and J by 0 bases. The CDR3 region has the DNA TGCGCCAGCAGCCGACTAGCGGGGGCCATTAGGAGCTCCTACAATGAGCAGTTCTTC. Translating gives CASSRLAGAIRSSYNEQFF.

The rearrangement uses TRBV11-2 and TRBJ1-2; TRBD1 aligns across 9 bases. The CDR3 is 15 amino acids. After removal of 3 bases from V and 3 bases from J, the junction contained 5 bases not matched to a gene. Germline V CDR1 and CDR2: SGHAT, FQNNGV. Here the CDR3 reads CASSFADRGDYGYTF. The CDR3 DNA sequence: TGTGCCAGCAGCTTTGCGGACAGGGGCGACTATGGCTACACCTTC. Looking up the rest from reference TRBV11-2 and TRBJ1-2 gives the full variable domain: EAGVAQSPRYKIIEKRQSVAFWCNPISGHATLYWYQQILGQGPKLLIQFQNNGVVDDSQLPKDRFSAERLKGVDSTLKIQPAKLEDSAVYLCASSFADRGDYGYTFGSGTRLTVV.